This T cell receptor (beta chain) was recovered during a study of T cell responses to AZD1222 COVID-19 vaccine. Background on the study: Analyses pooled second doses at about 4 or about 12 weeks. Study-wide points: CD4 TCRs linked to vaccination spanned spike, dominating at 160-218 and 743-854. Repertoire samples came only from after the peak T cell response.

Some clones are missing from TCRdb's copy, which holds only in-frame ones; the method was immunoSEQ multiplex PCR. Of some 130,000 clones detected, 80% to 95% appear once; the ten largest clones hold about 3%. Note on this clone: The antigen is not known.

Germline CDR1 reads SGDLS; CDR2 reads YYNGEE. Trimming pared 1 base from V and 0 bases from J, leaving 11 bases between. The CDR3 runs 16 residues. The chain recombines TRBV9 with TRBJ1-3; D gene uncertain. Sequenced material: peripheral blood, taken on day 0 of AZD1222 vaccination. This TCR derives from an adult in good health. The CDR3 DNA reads TGTGCCAGCAGCGTATCGGGAGGGAACTCTGGAAACACCATATATTTT. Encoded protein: CASSVSGGNSGNTIYF.